What follows are 10 T cell receptor beta chains derived from one specimen sequenced in a study of T-cell reconstitution after alpha-beta-depleted transplantation in children. Unique molecular identifiers featured in how the TCRbeta library was prepared. Each CDR3 protein gets one entry after TCRdb re-called the PCR reads with MiXCR. The sample carries 450,000 to 700,000 distinct CDR3 sequences, 20% to 30% recorded once. The starting material was PBMCs, obtained before TCRalphabeta/CD19-depleted stem cell transplant. These receptors came from a boy in the first two years of life with Wiskott-Aldrich syndrome, due to receive a stem cell transplant.

This clonotype was seen a handful of times. This chain joins TRBV7-9 and TRBJ1-5; D is undetermined. Germline V gene sequence: CDR1 SEHNR, CDR2 FQNEAQ (reference sequence). Trimming removed 1 base from V and 9 bases from J, with 16 bases in between. This CDR3 has 15 amino acids. Here the CDR3 DNA reads TGTGCCAGCAGCTTAGGGGATCCGGCCGATGTGCCCCAGCATTTT. Translated: CASSLGDPADVPQHF.

V gene TRBV30 combines with J gene TRBJ2-3; D is unclear. Germline CDR1 reads GTSNPN; CDR2 reads SVGIG (reference sequence). The CDR3 runs 13 residues. V was shortened by 2 bases and J by 5 bases, with 11 bases between the two germline ends. For the CDR3, the DNA is TGTGCCTGGAGTAGGCAGACACGAGATACGCAGTATTTT. It encodes CAWSRQTRDTQYF.

This clonotype was observed a handful of times. The gene calls are TRBV2 and TRBJ2-1; tentative D call: TRBD2 (5 bases). Germline CDR1 is SNHLY and CDR2 is FYNNEI. Trimming stripped 2 bases from V and 7 bases from J, with 9 bases between. The CDR3 is 13 residues long. CDR3 bases: TGTGCCAGCAGTGAATCTTGGGAGAATGAGCAGTTCTTC. This gives the protein CASSESWENEQFF. The variable domain in full, with the rest retrieved from reference TRBV2 and TRBJ2-1, is EPEVTQTPSHQVTQMGQEVILRCVPISNHLYFYWYRQILGQKVEFLVSFYNNEISEKSEIFDDQFSVERPDGSNFTLKIRSTKLEDSAMYFCASSESWENEQFFGPGTRLTVL.

In its sample, this clonotype was seen a few times. The rearrangement links TRBV2 to TRBJ2-1, with 8 bases that match TRBD1. This CDR3 contains 15 residues. V trimming: 4 bases; J trimming: 0 bases; junction bases outside the gene matches: 2. CDR1 SNHLY and CDR2 FYNNEI come from the germline V gene. CDR3 residues: CASSAGGLSYNEQFF. The CDR3 DNA follows: TGTGCCAGCAGTGCAGGGGGCCTCTCCTACAATGAGCAGTTCTTC.

The V and J genes are TRBV3-1 and TRBJ1-1; D gene uncertain. The CDR3 runs to 14 residues. The ends were cut back, 2 bases at V and 3 bases at J, with 10 bases in the middle. Germline lookup yields CDR1 LGHDT and CDR2 YNNKEL (reference sequence). The CDR3 sequence: CASSQWGSDTEAFF. As DNA, the CDR3 is TGTGCCAGCAGCCAATGGGGAAGCGACACTGAAGCTTTCTTT.

The table lists this clonotype with a few counts. The chain has TRBV6-5 and TRBJ1-6; D gene ambiguous. Trimming removed 2 bases at V and 14 bases at J, with 7 bases between. From germline, CDR1 is MNHEY and CDR2 SVGAGI. This CDR3 comprises 11 residues. The CDR3 region has the DNA TGTGCCAGCAGTTACAGAGGAACCCTCCACTTT. It specifies CASSYRGTLHF.

The chain employs TRBV5-1 and TRBJ1-4, with 11 bases fitting TRBD1. V was clipped by 5 bases and J by 6 bases; unmatched bases: 3. CDR3 length: 14 amino acids. In germline, CDR1 is SGHRS, CDR2 YFSETQ. CDR3 amino acids: CASSPGQGDEKLFF. The CDR3 DNA sequence: TGCGCCAGCAGTCCGGGACAGGGGGATGAAAAACTGTTTTTT.

This clonotype showed up just a few times. The chain couples TRBV20-1 to TRBJ2-7; D perhaps matches TRBD1 (7 bases). The V end was cut by 5 bases, the J end by 4 bases, with 15 bases between. This CDR3 contains 13 residues. Germline V lookup: CDR1 DFQATT, CDR2 SNEGSKA (reference sequence). The CDR3 here is CSAAGQNLYEQYF. In nucleotides, the CDR3 is TGCAGTGCTGCGGGACAGAACCTTTACGAGCAGTACTTC.

This clonotype was seen only once. The germline gene is not matched at one end of the junction; a read error may be the cause. CDR3 nucleotides: TGTGCCAGCAGTAAAACACAGGGGTATGGCTACACCTTT. Its protein is CASSKTQGYGYTF. The chain employs TRBV12-3 or TRBV12-4 and TRBJ1-2, with 7 bases identical to TRBD1. The CDR3 extends over 13 amino acids.

There are a few counts of this clonotype. V usage is TRBV16 and J usage is TRBJ1-5; D remains unclear. From germline, CDR1 is KGHSY and CDR2 FQNENV. Trimming left V 2 bases short and J 5 bases short, with 4 bases between. The CDR3 is made up of 12 amino acids. The chain's CDR3 is CASSQGHQPQHF. For the CDR3, the DNA is TGTGCCAGCAGCCAAGGTCATCAGCCCCAGCATTTT. Variable domain in full (rest from reference TRBV16 and TRBJ1-5): GEEVAQTPKHLVRGEGQKAKLYCAPIKGHSYVFWYQQVLKNEFKFLISFQNENVFDETGMPKERFSAKCLPNSPCSLEIQATKLEDSAVYFCASSQGHQPQHFGDGTRLSIL.